A selection of T cell receptor beta chains follows, all from one sample in a study of T cells expressing NK-cell markers. Using the 5' RACE reads, TCRdb records one entry per CDR3 protein without DNA. The listing contains 350,000 to 450,000 distinct CDR3 sequences. Material for sequencing was blood T cells: a sorted CD56 or NKG2C T cell subset, CD4+ or CD8+ T cells, or bulk PBMC T cells (not recorded which). These receptors were taken from a man aged 18-75 years in good health. CDR3s include the opening cysteine and the closing phenylalanine or tryptophan.

j_call | v_call | cdr3_aa
TRBJ2-7 | TRBV5-1 | CASSFGGGGIVEQYF
TRBJ2-5 | TRBV20-1 | CSAPGRGETQYF
TRBJ2-2 | TRBV6-5 | CASSHNRVPSGELFF
TRBJ2-2 | TRBV7-9 | CASSPYTGELFF
TRBJ2-1 | TRBV7-2 | CASSSRLAGYNEQFF
TRBJ2-1 | TRBV28 | CASSVLAGGLRNEQFF
TRBJ1-1 | TRBV12-3/TRBV12-4 | CASSLGVIGTEAFF
TRBJ2-3 | TRBV6-4 | CASSPRGAGLLRTDTQYF
TRBJ1-5 | TRBV20-1 | CSVGRGLDQPQHF
TRBJ1-2 | TRBV18 | CASSPLDSTNYGYTF
TRBJ2-4 | TRBV12-3/TRBV12-4 | CASAQDGNIQYF
TRBJ1-3 | TRBV28 | CASSIPGQGVSGNTIYF
TRBJ1-1 | TRBV3-1 | CASTPPRRPTEAFF
TRBJ1-2 | TRBV20-1 | CSADRVVDGYTF
TRBJ2-7 | TRBV10-3 | CAISPRSSYEQYF
TRBJ2-1 | TRBV7-2 | CASSLDSEASELF
TRBJ1-2 | TRBV2 | CATSPGQGYGYTF
TRBJ1-5 | TRBV24-1 | CAPSPGERNQPQHF
TRBJ1-5 | TRBV20-1 | CSAREPTGVNQPQHF
TRBJ2-7 | TRBV5-1 | CASSTDRASYEQYF
TRBJ2-4 | TRBV5-1 | CASSSRTPGTSGGLKNIQYF
TRBJ2-2 | TRBV5-1 | CASSGIHYANTGELFF
TRBJ2-7 | TRBV15 | CATSRDLMTSGVYEQYF
TRBJ1-6 | TRBV5-1 | CASSLEGWGDSPLHF
TRBJ2-5 | TRBV29-1 | CSAPGQGGGETQYF
TRBJ1-1 | TRBV18 | CASSSWTGGHLGTEAFF
TRBJ2-3 | TRBV19 | CATMTNSDTQYF
TRBJ1-5 | TRBV28 | CASSLFERTQHF
TRBJ1-2 | TRBV6-5 | CASSYSGQGAGYGYTF
TRBJ2-3 | TRBV30 | CAWEQGVTDTQYF
TRBJ2-4 | TRBV2 | CASSRTSLIQYF
TRBJ2-5 | TRBV20-1 | CSASIGLIQETQYF
TRBJ2-7 | TRBV6-5 | CASSYEGGGGQYF
TRBJ2-7 | TRBV7-8 | CASSLTGANYYEQYF
TRBJ1-4 | TRBV28 | CASRYIAQGWRGEKLFF
TRBJ1-6 | TRBV5-1 | CASSLGTRTLGSPLHF
TRBJ2-7 | TRBV6-5 | CASSYAPGQPYEQYF
TRBJ2-1 | TRBV5-5 | CASRSGTAYNEQFF
TRBJ2-3 | TRBV6-5 | CASSYKPPSTGTDTQYF
TRBJ2-4 | TRBV19 | CASSIRGESTIAKNIQYF